The 3 T cell receptor beta chains in this list originate from one sample, sequenced in a study of T cell repertoires in cytomegalovirus infection. TCRdb redid the calling of the reads with MiXCR, one entry per CDR3 protein. The sample lists approximately 990,000 distinct CDR3 sequences, approximately 31% occurring once. These receptors' targets are unknown. This material consisted of cultured CD8+ T cells from PBMCs, taken from culture after CMV antigen stimulation. The receptors were sampled from a human donor in good health (CMV status not recorded). Some clones in this sample may be carry-over from other donors' samples.

The sample holds a few counts of this clonotype. The chain recombines TRBV7-9 with TRBJ2-7, with 10 nucleotides matching TRBD1. The CDR3 covers 15 residues. The germline CDR1 and CDR2 sequences are SEHNR and FQNEAQ (reference sequence). The trim removed 3 bases at V and 3 bases at J, leaving 5 bases unmatched. Written as DNA, the CDR3 is TGTGCCAGCAGCTTGTCCCGGGACAGGGGCTACGAGCAGTACTTC. Translated, it gives CASSLSRDRGYEQYF.

V gene TRBV7-9 combines with J gene TRBJ1-1; D gene unclear. The germline CDR1 and CDR2 sequences are SEHNR and FQNEAQ (reference sequence). The CDR3 has 16 residues. Deletions cut 4 bases from V and 0 bases from J, with 15 bases between. The CDR3 DNA sequence: TGTGCCAGCAGCTCCACGAGAGGCCAGATGAACACTGAAGCTTTCTTT. Translating gives CASSSTRGQMNTEAFF.

The chain employs TRBV7-9 and TRBJ1-2, with D possibly TRBD1 on 6 matching bases. Trimming took off 8 bases at V and 4 bases at J, with 14 bases between the two ends. Per germline, CDR1 SEHNR and CDR2 FQNEAQ (reference sequence). The CDR3 is made up of 13 amino acids. The CDR3 DNA sequence: TGTGCCAGCCGTAGAGGACAGACCTATGGCTACACCTTC. Amino acids: CASRRGQTYGYTF. Together with reference TRBV7-9 and TRBJ1-2, the CDR3 gives the full variable domain: DTGVSQNPRHKITKRGQNVTFRCDPISEHNRLYWYRQTLGQGPEFLTYFQNEAQLEKSRLLSDRFSAERPKGSFSTLEIQRTEQGDSAMYLCASRRGQTYGYTFGSGTRLTVV.